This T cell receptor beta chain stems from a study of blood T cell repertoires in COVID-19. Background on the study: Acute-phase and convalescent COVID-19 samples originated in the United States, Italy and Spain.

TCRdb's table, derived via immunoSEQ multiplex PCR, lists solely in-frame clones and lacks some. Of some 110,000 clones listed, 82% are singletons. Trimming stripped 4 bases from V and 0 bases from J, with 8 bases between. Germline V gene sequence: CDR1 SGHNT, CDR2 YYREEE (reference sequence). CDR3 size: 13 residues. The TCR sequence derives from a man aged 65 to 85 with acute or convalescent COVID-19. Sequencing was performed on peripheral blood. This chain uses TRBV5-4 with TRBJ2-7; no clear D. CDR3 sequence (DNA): TGTGCCAGCAGCGCCTCGAGCTCCTACGAGCAGTACTTC. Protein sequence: CASSASSSYEQYF.